The present TCR beta chain was sequenced within a study of blood T cell repertoires in COVID-19. Overall study context: Samples of COVID-19 (acute and convalescent) were obtained from the United States, Italy and Spain. The analysed material was cDNA or gDNA that came from T cells, B-cell-depleted T cells, or PBMCs.

Trimming removed 8 bases from V and 7 bases from J; junction bases left unmatched: 5. CDR3 length: 13 residues. In germline, CDR1 is MNHEY, CDR2 SVGAGI. The authors' processing: The assay estimated nucleated cells by amplifying reference gene primers. Here immunoSEQ multiplex PCR was the method, and the copy in TCRdb shows in-frame clones only, minus some. The V and J calls and the clone size are those of that table, but D and trimming were determined from the DNA. Here the sample spans a few hundred thousand clones, around 90% being singletons. Recruited during active infection, patients (from Seattle) were subsequently followed longitudinally.

This TCR came from a woman aged 25 to 45 with COVID-19, enrolled during active disease. The J gene is TRBJ1-6, the V gene TRBV6-5; 7 bases align to TRBD1. Source material: peripheral blood. The CDR3 coding sequence is TGTGCCAGCTATGACAGGGCAAATTCACCCCTCCACTTT. It specifies CASYDRANSPLHF.